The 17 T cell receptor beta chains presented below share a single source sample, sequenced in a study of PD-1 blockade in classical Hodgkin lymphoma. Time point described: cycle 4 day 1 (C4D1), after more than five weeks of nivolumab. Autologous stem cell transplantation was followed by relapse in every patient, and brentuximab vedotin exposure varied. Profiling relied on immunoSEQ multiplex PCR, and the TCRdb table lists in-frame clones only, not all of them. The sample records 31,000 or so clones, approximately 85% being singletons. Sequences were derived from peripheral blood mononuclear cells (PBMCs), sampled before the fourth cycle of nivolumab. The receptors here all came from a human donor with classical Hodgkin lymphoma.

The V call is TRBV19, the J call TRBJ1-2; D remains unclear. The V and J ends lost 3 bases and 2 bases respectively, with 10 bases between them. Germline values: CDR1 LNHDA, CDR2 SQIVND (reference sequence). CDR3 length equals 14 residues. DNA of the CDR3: TGTGCCAGTAGTATCGGGCGAACAAACTATGGCTACACCTTC. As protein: CASSIGRTNYGYTF.

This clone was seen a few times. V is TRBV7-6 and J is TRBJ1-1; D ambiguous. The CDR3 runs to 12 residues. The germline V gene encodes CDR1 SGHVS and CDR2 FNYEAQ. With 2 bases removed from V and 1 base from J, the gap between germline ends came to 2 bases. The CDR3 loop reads CASSLKNTEAFF. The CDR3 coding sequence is TGTGCCAGCAGCTTAAAGAACACTGAAGCTTTCTTT.

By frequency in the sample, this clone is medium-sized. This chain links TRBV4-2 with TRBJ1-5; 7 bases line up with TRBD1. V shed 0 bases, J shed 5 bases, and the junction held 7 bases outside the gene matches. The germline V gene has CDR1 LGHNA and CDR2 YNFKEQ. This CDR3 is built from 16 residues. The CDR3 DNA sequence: TGTGCCAGCAGCCAAGATGGGACAGCATCTCATCAGCCCCAGCATTTT. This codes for CASSQDGTASHQPQHF.

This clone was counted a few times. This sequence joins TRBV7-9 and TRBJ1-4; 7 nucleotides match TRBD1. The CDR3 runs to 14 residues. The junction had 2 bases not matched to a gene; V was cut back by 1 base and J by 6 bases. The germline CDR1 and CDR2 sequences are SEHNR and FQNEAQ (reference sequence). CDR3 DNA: TGTGCCAGCAGCTTAGGACAGGGACATGAAAAACTGTTTTTT. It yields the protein CASSLGQGHEKLFF.

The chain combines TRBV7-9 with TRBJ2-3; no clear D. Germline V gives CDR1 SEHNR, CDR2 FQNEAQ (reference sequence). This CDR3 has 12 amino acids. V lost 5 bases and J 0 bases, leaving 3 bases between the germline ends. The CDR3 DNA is TGTGCCAGCAGCCCGAGCACAGATACGCAGTATTTT. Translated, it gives CASSPSTDTQYF.

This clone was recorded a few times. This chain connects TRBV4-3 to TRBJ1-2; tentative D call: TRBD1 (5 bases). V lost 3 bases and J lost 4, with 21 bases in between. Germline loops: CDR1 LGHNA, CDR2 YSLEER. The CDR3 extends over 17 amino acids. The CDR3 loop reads CASSHTRGGGSGYGYTF. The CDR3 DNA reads TGCGCCAGCAGCCACACCCGCGGGGGGGGGTCGGGCTATGGCTACACCTTC.

DNA of the CDR3: TGTGCCAGCTGGAGCGGCGGCATCTATGGCTACACCTTC. Its translation: CASWSGGIYGYTF. This chain uses TRBV28 with TRBJ1-2; D is uncertain. The CDR3 is made up of 13 amino acids. CDR1 and CDR2 (germline): MDHEN, SYDVKM. Trimming removed 8 bases at V and 4 bases at J, with 14 bases between.

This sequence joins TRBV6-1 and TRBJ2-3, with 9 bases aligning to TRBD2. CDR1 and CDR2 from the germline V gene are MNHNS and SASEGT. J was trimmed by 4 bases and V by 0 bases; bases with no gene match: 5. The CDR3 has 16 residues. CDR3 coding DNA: TGTGCCAGCAGTGAAGCGCTGGCGGGGGGGCCAGATACGCAGTATTTT. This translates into CASSEALAGGPDTQYF.

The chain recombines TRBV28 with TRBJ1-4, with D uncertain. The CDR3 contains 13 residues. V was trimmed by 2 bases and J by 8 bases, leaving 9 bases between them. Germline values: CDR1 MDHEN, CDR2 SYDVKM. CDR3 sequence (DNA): TGTGCCAGCAGTTTAAATGAAAGGGAAAAACTGTTTTTT. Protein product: CASSLNEREKLFF.

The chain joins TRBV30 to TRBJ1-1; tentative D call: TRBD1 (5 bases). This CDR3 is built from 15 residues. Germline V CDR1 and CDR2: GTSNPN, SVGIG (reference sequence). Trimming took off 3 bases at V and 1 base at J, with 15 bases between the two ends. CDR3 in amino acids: CAWSRGLLRNTEAFF. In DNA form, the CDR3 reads TGTGCCTGGAGCCGGGGACTTTTAAGGAACACTGAAGCTTTCTTT.

The CDR3 loop reads CAWTIGGAINYGYTF. The CDR3 bases are TGTGCCTGGACCATCGGGGGAGCTATCAACTATGGCTACACCTTC. The rearrangement joins TRBV30 to TRBJ1-2; weak D call: TRBD1 (5 bases). Germline V CDR1 and CDR2: GTSNPN, SVGIG (reference sequence). This CDR3 has 15 residues. The ends were cut back, 4 bases at V and 2 bases at J, with 17 bases in the middle. Based on the CDR3 plus reference TRBV30 and TRBJ1-2, the full variable domain is SQTIHQWPATLVQPVGSPLSLECTVEGTSNPNLYWYRQAAGRGLQLLFYSVGIGQISSEVPQNLSASRPQDRQFILSSKKLLLSDSGFYLCAWTIGGAINYGYTFGSGTRLTVV.

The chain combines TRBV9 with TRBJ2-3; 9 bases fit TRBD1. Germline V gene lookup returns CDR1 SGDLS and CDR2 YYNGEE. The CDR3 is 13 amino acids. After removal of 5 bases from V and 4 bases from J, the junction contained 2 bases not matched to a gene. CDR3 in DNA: TGTGCCAGCAGTACAGGGGGCCCAGATACGCAGTATTTT. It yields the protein CASSTGGPDTQYF.

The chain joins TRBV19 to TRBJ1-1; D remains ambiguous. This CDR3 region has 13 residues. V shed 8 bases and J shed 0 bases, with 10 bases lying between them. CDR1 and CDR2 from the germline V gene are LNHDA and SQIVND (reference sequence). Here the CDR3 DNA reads TGTGCCAGTTGCGGGCCTATGAACACTGAAGCTTTCTTT. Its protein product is CASCGPMNTEAFF.

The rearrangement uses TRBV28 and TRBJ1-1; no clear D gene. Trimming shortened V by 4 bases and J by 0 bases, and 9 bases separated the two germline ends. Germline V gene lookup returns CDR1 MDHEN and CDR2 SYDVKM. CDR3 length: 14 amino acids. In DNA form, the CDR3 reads TGTGCCAGCAGTTCGACCCCCATGAACACTGAAGCTTTCTTT. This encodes CASSSTPMNTEAFF. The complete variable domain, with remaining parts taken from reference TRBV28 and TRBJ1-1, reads DVKVTQSSRYLVKRTGEKVFLECVQDMDHENMFWYRQDPGLGLRLIYFSYDVKMKEKGDIPEGYSVSREKKERFSLILESASTNQTSMYLCASSSTPMNTEAFFGQGTRLTVV.

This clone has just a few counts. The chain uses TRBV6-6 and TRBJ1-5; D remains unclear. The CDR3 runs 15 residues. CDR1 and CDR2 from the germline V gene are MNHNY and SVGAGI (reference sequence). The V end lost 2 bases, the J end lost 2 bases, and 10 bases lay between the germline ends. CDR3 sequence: CASSYAPRGNQPQHF. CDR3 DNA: TGTGCCAGCAGTTACGCCCCGAGGGGCAATCAGCCCCAGCATTTT.

The CDR3 sequence is CASSLAANQPQHF. The CDR3, as DNA: TGTGCCAGCAGCTTAGCAGCAAATCAGCCCCAGCATTTT. The chain is built from TRBV7-9 and TRBJ1-5; D call uncertain. Germline V gene lookup returns CDR1 SEHNR and CDR2 FQNEAQ (reference sequence). The CDR3 is made up of 13 amino acids. Trimming took 0 bases from V and 4 from J, leaving 4 bases between them.

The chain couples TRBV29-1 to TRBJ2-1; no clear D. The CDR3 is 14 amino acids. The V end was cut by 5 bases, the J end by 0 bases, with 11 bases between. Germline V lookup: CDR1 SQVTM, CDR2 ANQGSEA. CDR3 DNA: TGCAGCGTTAGCAAGGCGGTCTCCTACAATGAGCAGTTCTTC. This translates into CSVSKAVSYNEQFF.